The clone carrying this T cell receptor (beta chain) showed up many times. Its antigen is unidentified. The sample comes from a study of T cells in Graves' hyperthyroidism and ophthalmopathy. Template material for amplifying TCR beta CDR3 regions consisted of RNA transcripts. With the HTBI primer set, the TCR CDR3 went through a first round of RT-PCR. TCRdb passed the multiplex PCR reads through MiXCR, listing each CDR3 protein once. Here the sample spans roughly 700,000 distinct CDR3 sequences, around 40% being singletons. General study findings and limits: Prediction of ophthalmopathy progression came a median around 6 months pre-onset.

The CDR3 spans 13 residues. Germline V lookup: CDR1 MNHEY, CDR2 SVGEGT. The J segment lost 7 bases and the V segment lost 7 bases, leaving 7 bases of the junction unmatched. Sequenced material: blood. This receptor was obtained from a woman in her forties with Graves' hyperthyroidism. The chain combines TRBV6-2 or TRBV6-3 with TRBJ1-5; 7 nucleotides match TRBD1. The CDR3 DNA follows: TGTGCCAGCAATGACAGGGTTGGGCAGCCCCAGCATTTT. This translates into CASNDRVGQPQHF.